This T cell receptor (beta chain) originates from a study of T-cell reconstitution after alpha-beta-depleted transplantation in children. Unique molecular identifiers were incorporated when the TCRbeta library was constructed. TCRdb reprocessed the PCR reads via MiXCR and lists one record per CDR3 protein. The sample yields approximately 490,000 distinct CDR3 sequences, 9.5% to 15% seen once. In regard to this clonotype: With a much larger clone just one base away, this may be a read error.

The CDR3 is 15 residues long. In germline, CDR1 is DFQATT, CDR2 SNEGSKA (reference sequence). Trimming removed 1 base from V and 0 bases from J; junction bases left unmatched: 4. V is TRBV20-1 and J is TRBJ2-3; 7 nucleotides agree with TRBD2. The sequence came from a human donor who donated a stem cell graft to a child with combined immunodeficiency. The material was PBMCs from the stem cell graft donor, obtained from the stem cell graft. The CDR3 DNA is TGCAGTGCTAGAGGGGGAGGGCTTAGCACAGATACGCAGTATTTT. This gives the protein CSARGGGLSTDTQYF.